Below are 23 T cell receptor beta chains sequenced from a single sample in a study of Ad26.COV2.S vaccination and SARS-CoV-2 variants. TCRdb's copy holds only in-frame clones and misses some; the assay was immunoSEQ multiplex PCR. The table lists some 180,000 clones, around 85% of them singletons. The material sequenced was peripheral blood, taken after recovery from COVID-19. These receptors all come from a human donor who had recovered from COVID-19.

The CDR3 region has the DNA TGTGCCAGCAGCAAATACAACATAATGAAAAGCACAGATACGCAGTATTTT. It encodes CASSKYNIMKSTDTQYF. The chain is built from TRBV21-1 and TRBJ2-3; the table's D call TRBD1 went unverified against the DNA. TRBV21-1 is a documented pseudogene. CDR3 size: 17 residues.

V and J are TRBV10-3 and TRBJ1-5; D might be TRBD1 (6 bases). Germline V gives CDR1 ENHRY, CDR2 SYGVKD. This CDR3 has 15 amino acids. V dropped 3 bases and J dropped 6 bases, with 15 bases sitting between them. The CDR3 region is CAISEDGRGGQPQHF. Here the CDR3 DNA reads TGTGCCATCAGTGAAGATGGCAGGGGAGGTCAGCCCCAGCATTTT.

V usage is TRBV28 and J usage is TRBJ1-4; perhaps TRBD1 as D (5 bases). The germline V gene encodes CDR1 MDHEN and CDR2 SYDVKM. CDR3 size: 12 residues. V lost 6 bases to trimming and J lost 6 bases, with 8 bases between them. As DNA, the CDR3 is TGTGCCAGCAGCCGAGGGGATGAAAAACTGTTTTTT. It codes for CASSRGDEKLFF.

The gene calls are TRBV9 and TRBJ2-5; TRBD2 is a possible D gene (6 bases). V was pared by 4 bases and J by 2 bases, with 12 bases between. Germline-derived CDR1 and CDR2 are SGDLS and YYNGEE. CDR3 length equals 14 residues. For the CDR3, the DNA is TGTGCCAGCAGCCTCCGCGCGGGGCAAGAGACCCAGTACTTC. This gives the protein CASSLRAGQETQYF.

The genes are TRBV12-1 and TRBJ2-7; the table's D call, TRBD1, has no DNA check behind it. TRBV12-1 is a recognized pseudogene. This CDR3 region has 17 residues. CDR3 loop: CASSIRGSQGHSYEQYF. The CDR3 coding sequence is TGTGCCAGCAGCATCCGCGGTTCCCAGGGGCACTCCTACGAGCAGTACTTC.

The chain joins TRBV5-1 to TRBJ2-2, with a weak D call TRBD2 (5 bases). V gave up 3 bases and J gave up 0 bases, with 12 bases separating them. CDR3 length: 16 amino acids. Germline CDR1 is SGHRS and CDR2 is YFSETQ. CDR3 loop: CASSSRGFANTGELFF. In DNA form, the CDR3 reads TGCGCCAGCAGCTCCCGGGGTTTCGCGAACACCGGGGAGCTGTTTTTT.

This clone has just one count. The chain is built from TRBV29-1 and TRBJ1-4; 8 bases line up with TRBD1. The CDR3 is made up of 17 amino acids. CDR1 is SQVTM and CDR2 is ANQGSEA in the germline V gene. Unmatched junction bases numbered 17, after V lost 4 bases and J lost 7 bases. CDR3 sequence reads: CSVGGVPGQVGGEKLFF. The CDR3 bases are TGCAGCGTTGGGGGAGTCCCGGGACAGGTTGGAGGTGAAAAACTGTTTTTT.

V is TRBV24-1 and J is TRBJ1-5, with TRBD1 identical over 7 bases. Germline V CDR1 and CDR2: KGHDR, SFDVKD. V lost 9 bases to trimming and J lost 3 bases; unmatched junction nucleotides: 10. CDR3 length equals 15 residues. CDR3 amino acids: CATLRPDRDNQPQHF. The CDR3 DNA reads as TGTGCCACCTTACGTCCTGACAGGGACAATCAGCCCCAGCATTTT.

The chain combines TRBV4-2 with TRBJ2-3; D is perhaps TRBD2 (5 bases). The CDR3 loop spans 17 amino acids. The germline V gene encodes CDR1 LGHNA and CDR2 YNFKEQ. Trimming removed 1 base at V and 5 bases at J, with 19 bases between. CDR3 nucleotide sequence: TGTGCCAGCAGCCAAGGCCGGCTAGCCGAGCCCAGAGATACGCAGTATTTT. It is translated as CASSQGRLAEPRDTQYF.

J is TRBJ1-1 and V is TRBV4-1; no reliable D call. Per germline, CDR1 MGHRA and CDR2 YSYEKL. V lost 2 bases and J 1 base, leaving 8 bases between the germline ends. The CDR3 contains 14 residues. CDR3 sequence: CASSQSQANTEAFF. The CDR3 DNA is TGCGCCAGCAGCCAAAGTCAGGCGAACACTGAAGCTTTCTTT.

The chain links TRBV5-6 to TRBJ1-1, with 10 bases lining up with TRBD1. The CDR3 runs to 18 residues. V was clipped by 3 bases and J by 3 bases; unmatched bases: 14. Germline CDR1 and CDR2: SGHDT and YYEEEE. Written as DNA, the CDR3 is TGTGCCAGCAGCTCCCGGGACAGGGGAGATTCCTGGGACACTGAAGCTTTCTTT. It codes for CASSSRDRGDSWDTEAFF.

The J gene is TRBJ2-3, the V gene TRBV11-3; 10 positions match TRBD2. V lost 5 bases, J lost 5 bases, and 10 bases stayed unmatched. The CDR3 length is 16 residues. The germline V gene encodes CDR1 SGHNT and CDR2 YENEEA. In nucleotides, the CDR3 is TGTGCCAGCAGCAAAAGGAGCGGGGGGGCTGGAGATACGCAGTATTTT. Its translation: CASSKRSGGAGDTQYF.

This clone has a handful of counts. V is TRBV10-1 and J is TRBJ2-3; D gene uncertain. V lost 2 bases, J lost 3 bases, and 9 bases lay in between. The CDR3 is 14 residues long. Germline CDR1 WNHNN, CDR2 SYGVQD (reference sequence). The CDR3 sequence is CASSEGEWTDTQYF. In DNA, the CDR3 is TGCGCCAGCAGTGAGGGGGAATGGACAGATACGCAGTATTTT.

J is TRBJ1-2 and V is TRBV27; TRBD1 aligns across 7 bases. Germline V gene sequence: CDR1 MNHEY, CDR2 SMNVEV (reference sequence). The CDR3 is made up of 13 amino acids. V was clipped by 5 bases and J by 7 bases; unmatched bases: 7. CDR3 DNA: TGTGCCAGCAGTCCGGGACAGATCTTTGGCTACACCTTC. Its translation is CASSPGQIFGYTF.

The CDR3 nucleotides read TGTGCCAGCAGCCCACCTGTGACTGGCTACAATGAGCAGTTCTTC. Translating gives CASSPPVTGYNEQFF. The V call is TRBV14, the J call TRBJ2-1; D gene uncertain. Germline loops: CDR1 SGHDN, CDR2 FVKESK. This CDR3 contains 15 residues. V was shortened by 4 bases and J by 3 bases, with 13 bases between the two germline ends.

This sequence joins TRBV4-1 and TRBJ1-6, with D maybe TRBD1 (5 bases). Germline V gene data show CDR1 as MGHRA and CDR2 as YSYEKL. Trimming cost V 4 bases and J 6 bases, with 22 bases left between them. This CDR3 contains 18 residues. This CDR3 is CASSPHLPLGPTNSPLHF. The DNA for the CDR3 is TGCGCCAGCAGCCCCCACCTCCCTTTGGGACCCACTAATTCACCCCTCCACTTT.

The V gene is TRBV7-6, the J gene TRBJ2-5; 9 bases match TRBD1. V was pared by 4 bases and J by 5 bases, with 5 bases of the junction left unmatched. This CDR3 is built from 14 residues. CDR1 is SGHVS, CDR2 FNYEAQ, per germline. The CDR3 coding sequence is TGTGCCAGCAGCTCCGGGACAGGGATTGAGACCCAGTACTTC. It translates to CASSSGTGIETQYF.

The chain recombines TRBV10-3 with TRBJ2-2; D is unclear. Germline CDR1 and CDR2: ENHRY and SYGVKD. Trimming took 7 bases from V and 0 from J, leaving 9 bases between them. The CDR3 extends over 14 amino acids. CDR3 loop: CAITPDPNTGELFF. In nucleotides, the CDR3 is TGTGCCATCACCCCGGACCCGAACACCGGGGAGCTGTTTTTT.

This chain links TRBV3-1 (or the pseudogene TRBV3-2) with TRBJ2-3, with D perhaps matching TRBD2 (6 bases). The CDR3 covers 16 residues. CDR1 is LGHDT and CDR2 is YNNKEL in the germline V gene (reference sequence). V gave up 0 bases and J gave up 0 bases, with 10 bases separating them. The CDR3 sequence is CASSQEAGSSTDTQYF. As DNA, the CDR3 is TGTGCCAGCAGCCAAGAGGCGGGGTCTAGCACAGATACGCAGTATTTT.

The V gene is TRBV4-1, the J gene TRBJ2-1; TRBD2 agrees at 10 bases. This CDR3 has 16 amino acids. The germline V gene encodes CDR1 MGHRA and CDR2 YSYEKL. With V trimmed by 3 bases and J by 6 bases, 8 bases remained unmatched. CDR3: CASSHRTSGRGNEQFF. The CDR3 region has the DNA TGCGCCAGCAGCCACCGGACTAGCGGAAGGGGCAATGAGCAGTTCTTC.

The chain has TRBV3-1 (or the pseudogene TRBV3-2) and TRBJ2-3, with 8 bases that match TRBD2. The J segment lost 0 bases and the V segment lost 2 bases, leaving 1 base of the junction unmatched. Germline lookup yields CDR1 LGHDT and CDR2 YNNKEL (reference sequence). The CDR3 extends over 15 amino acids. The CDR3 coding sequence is TGTGCCAGCAGCCAAACTAGCGGTAGCACAGATACGCAGTATTTT. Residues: CASSQTSGSTDTQYF.

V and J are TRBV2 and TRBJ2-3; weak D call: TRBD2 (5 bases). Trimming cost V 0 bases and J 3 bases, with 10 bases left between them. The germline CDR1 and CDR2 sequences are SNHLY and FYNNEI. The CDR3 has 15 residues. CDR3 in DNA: TGTGCCAGCAGTGAAGCGGGAGTTTTTACAGATACGCAGTATTTT. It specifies CASSEAGVFTDTQYF. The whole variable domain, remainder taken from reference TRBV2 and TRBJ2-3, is EPEVTQTPSHQVTQMGQEVILRCVPISNHLYFYWYRQILGQKVEFLVSFYNNEISEKSEIFDDQFSVERPDGSNFTLKIRSTKLEDSAMYFCASSEAGVFTDTQYFGPGTRLTVL.

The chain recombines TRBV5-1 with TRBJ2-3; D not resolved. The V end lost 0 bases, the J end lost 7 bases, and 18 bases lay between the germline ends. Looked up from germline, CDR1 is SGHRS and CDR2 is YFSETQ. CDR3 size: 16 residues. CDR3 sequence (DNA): TGCGCCAGCAGCTTGGGTCACGGACCACTCGGCCATACGCAGTATTTT. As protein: CASSLGHGPLGHTQYF.